These 28 T cell receptor beta chains originate from one sample sequenced in a study of shared clonotypes between healthy human individuals. The repertoire was sequenced with immunoSEQ multiplex PCR; TCRdb's copy has only in-frame clones and lacks some. Of about 2 million clones in the sample, about 95% are singletons; the top ten hold more than 0.9%. Naive CD8 cells lacked CD45RO, underwent positive selection for CCR7 and left out terminally differentiated effector memory CD45RA+ cells. The specimen sequenced was naive CD8+ T cells sorted from blood. The receptors come from a young man in good health.

The chain links TRBV15 to TRBJ2-6; no clear D gene. Germline V gene sequence: CDR1 LNHNV, CDR2 YYDKDF (reference sequence). This CDR3 comprises 15 residues. The V gene lost 6 bases and the J gene lost 0 bases, with 9 bases spanning the gap. DNA for the CDR3: TGTGCCACCAGTGAATCAGACTCTGGGGCCAACGTCCTGACTTTC. This sequence encodes CATSESDSGANVLTF.

The J gene is TRBJ2-1, the V gene TRBV29-1; the match to TRBD2 covers 10 bases. The length of the CDR3 is 12 residues. Germline V lookup: CDR1 SQVTM, CDR2 ANQGSEA. Trimming at V came to 7 bases and at J to 8 bases, leaving 5 bases not matched to a gene. The CDR3 region has the DNA TGCAGCGGTAGCGGGGGGCTCGATGAGCAGTTCTTC. Its protein is CSGSGGLDEQFF.

This clone was observed a single time. The chain joins TRBV4-3 to TRBJ1-1; D perhaps matches TRBD1 (5 bases). V dropped 3 bases and J dropped 1 base, with 9 bases sitting between them. The CDR3 consists of 14 residues. Germline values: CDR1 LGHNA, CDR2 YSLEER. CDR3 sequence reads: CASSHGTWNTEAFF. The CDR3 DNA sequence: TGCGCCAGCAGCCACGGGACTTGGAACACTGAAGCTTTCTTT.

This rearrangement joins TRBV5-4 to TRBJ2-3; no clear D gene. This CDR3 contains 13 residues. CDR1 is SGHNT, CDR2 YYREEE, per germline (reference sequence). V was cut by 2 bases and J by 5 bases, with 9 bases left in between. This chain's CDR3 is CASSFLGGDTQYF. In DNA, the CDR3 is TGTGCCAGCAGCTTCTTGGGCGGAGATACGCAGTATTTT.

CDR3 DNA sequence: TGTGCCAGCAGCCCGTCTTACAATGAGCAGTTCTTC. Its protein product is CASSPSYNEQFF. V is TRBV6-6 and J is TRBJ2-1; D ambiguous. This CDR3 is built from 12 residues. Trimming left V 6 bases short and J 4 bases short, with 7 bases between. Per the germline V gene, CDR1 is MNHNY and CDR2 is SVGAGI (reference sequence).

The CDR3 loop reads CASNLAGDPYEQYF. The CDR3 coding sequence is TGTGCCAGTAACCTAGCGGGAGACCCCTACGAGCAGTACTTC. This sequence joins TRBV19 and TRBJ2-7, with 10 nucleotides matching TRBD2. V shed 7 bases, J shed 2 bases, and the junction held 5 bases outside the gene matches. Germline V gene data show CDR1 as LNHDA and CDR2 as SQIVND (reference sequence). The CDR3 covers 14 residues.

As DNA, the CDR3 is TGTGCCAGATCACTAGCGGGGGGGTCAGATACGCAGTATTTT. This encodes CARSLAGGSDTQYF. The chain has TRBV2 and TRBJ2-3; 13 bases map to TRBD2. The V gene's germline CDR1 is SNHLY and CDR2 FYNNEI. The CDR3 is 14 residues long. V lost 9 bases, J lost 4 bases, and 4 bases stayed unmatched.

This clone showed up just once. The V call is TRBV7-8, the J call TRBJ2-7; 7 bases fit TRBD1. V trimming: 1 base; J trimming: 4 bases; junction bases outside the gene matches: 7. Germline values: CDR1 SGHVS, CDR2 FQNEAQ. The CDR3 is 15 residues long. The DNA for the CDR3 is TGTGCCAGCAGCTTAGAGGGGGCGCCCCATTACGAGCAGTACTTC. This sequence encodes CASSLEGAPHYEQYF.

Regarding this clone: The same CDR3 arises from other DNA sequences in this sample as well. V usage is TRBV4-3 and J usage is TRBJ2-7; D call uncertain. Germline V gene data show CDR1 as LGHNA and CDR2 as YSLEER. This CDR3 has 13 residues. Trimming took 0 bases from V and 2 from J, leaving 5 bases between them. CDR3 amino acids: CASSQDRPYEQYF. Here the CDR3 DNA reads TGCGCCAGCAGCCAAGATCGCCCCTACGAGCAGTACTTC.

This rearrangement joins TRBV27 to TRBJ1-4, with D perhaps TRBD1 (5 bases). V lost 2 bases, J lost 7 bases, and 14 bases lay in between. The CDR3 runs 15 residues. In germline, CDR1 is MNHEY, CDR2 SMNVEV (reference sequence). The CDR3 DNA sequence: TGTGCCAGCAGTTTAGATGGCGGGGGATCTGAAAAACTGTTTTTT. Translating it yields CASSLDGGGSEKLFF.

CDR3 sequence (DNA): TGTGCCAGCAGTGAAACTCCACCAGGGTCAGAGAATGAAAAACTGTTTTTT. Its translation is CASSETPPGSENEKLFF. The V gene is TRBV6-1, the J gene TRBJ1-4, with D possibly matching TRBD1 (5 bases). Trimming pared 2 bases from V and 5 bases from J, leaving 18 bases between. CDR1 is MNHNS and CDR2 is SASEGT in the germline V gene. The CDR3 extends over 17 amino acids.

The count of this clone is one. The chain couples TRBV30 to TRBJ1-5, with TRBD1 identical over 8 bases. Germline V gene data show CDR1 as GTSNPN and CDR2 as SVGIG (reference sequence). The trim removed 4 bases at V and 7 bases at J, leaving 6 bases unmatched. The CDR3 totals 13 residues. CDR3 nucleotides: TGTGCCTGGACCGGACAGGGCGGCCAGCCCCAGCATTTT. Protein: CAWTGQGGQPQHF.

The chain has TRBV19 and TRBJ2-7, with 9 nucleotides matching TRBD1. Germline loops: CDR1 LNHDA, CDR2 SQIVND (reference sequence). The J segment lost 1 base and the V segment lost 4 bases, leaving 8 bases of the junction unmatched. This CDR3 has 16 amino acids. The CDR3, as DNA: TGTGCCAGTAGTAAAGGGACAGGGTATAATTCCTACGAGCAGTACTTC. Translating it yields CASSKGTGYNSYEQYF.

V is TRBV11-2 and J is TRBJ2-1; 12 bases map to TRBD2. Germline V gene sequence: CDR1 SGHAT, CDR2 FQNNGV. V was pared by 6 bases and J by 4 bases, with 13 bases of the junction left unmatched. CDR3 size: 18 residues. The chain's CDR3 is CASRLSLAGGPGYNEQFF. CDR3 DNA sequence: TGTGCCAGCAGATTGAGTCTAGCGGGAGGGCCGGGGTACAATGAGCAGTTCTTC.

V usage is TRBV4-1 and J usage is TRBJ2-7, with TRBD1 identical over 8 bases. The CDR3 is 15 amino acids. V lost 3 bases and J lost 6; bases outside the gene matches: 10. In germline, CDR1 is MGHRA, CDR2 YSYEKL. CDR3: CASSQTGAGLGEQYF. CDR3 in DNA: TGCGCCAGCAGCCAGACAGGGGCAGGCCTCGGCGAGCAGTACTTC.

A word on this clone: The junction does not match germline at one end; this may be a read error. The chain couples TRBV2 to TRBJ2-7, with 7 bases identical to TRBD2. The CDR3 runs 17 residues. Germline values: CDR1 SNHLY, CDR2 FYNNEI. CDR3: CASSEAYGPLLAALFLF. The CDR3 coding sequence is TGTGCCAGCAGTGAAGCCTACGGACCCCTCCTAGCGGCCCTTTTCTTATTC. Variable domain in full (rest from reference TRBV2 and TRBJ2-7): EPEVTQTPSHQVTQMGQEVILRCVPISNHLYFYWYRQILGQKVEFLVSFYNNEISEKSEIFDDQFSVERPDGSNFTLKIRSTKLEDSAMYFCASSEAYGPLLAALFLFGPGTRLTVT.

V and J are TRBV5-1 and TRBJ2-3, with a weak D call TRBD2 (5 bases). In germline, CDR1 is SGHRS, CDR2 YFSETQ. Trimming removed 0 bases at V and 0 bases at J, with 5 bases between. The CDR3 consists of 14 residues. The CDR3 DNA reads TGCGCCAGCAGCTTGGGGAGGAGCACAGATACGCAGTATTTT. Its protein product is CASSLGRSTDTQYF.

The chain uses TRBV25-1 and TRBJ2-1; TRBD2 aligns across 8 bases. The CDR3 spans 18 residues. Germline CDR1 and CDR2: MGHDK and SYGVNS. V shed 4 bases and J 0 bases; nucleotides not matched to a gene: 11. Written as DNA, the CDR3 is TGTGCCAGCAGTGCCTCGGTCTGGGGACTAGTCTCCTACAATGAGCAGTTCTTC. Its protein product is CASSASVWGLVSYNEQFF.

The chain joins TRBV6-5 to TRBJ1-1; D is unresolved. The CDR3 is 13 residues long. Germline V CDR1 and CDR2: MNHEY, SVGAGI. The ends were cut back, 6 bases at V and 4 bases at J, with 12 bases in the middle. CDR3 residues: CASRSNLGTEAFF. In nucleotides, the CDR3 is TGTGCCAGCAGGTCGAACCTCGGCACTGAAGCTTTCTTT.

The J gene is TRBJ1-3, the V gene TRBV4-3; 8 bases align to TRBD1. The V and J ends lost 4 bases and 4 bases, in that order; junction bases with no gene match: 9. Germline V gene sequence: CDR1 LGHNA, CDR2 YSLEER. The length of the CDR3 is 16 residues. The CDR3 sequence is CASSPGQGLTGNTIYF. Written as DNA, the CDR3 is TGCGCCAGCAGCCCCGGACAGGGACTGACGGGAAACACCATATATTTT.

The rearrangement links TRBV7-9 to TRBJ2-1, with TRBD2 matching over 7 bases. In germline, CDR1 is SEHNR, CDR2 FQNEAQ (reference sequence). The CDR3 covers 14 residues. Germline trimming cut 5 bases from V and 7 bases from J; bases unmatched to any gene: 8. In DNA, the CDR3 is TGTGCCAGCAGCCCGCCTCTGGGAGGGAATGAGCAGTTCTTC. Protein product: CASSPPLGGNEQFF.

A single count supports this clone. The chain recombines TRBV19 with TRBJ1-5; the D is unclear. V lost 2 bases to trimming and J lost 7 bases, with 12 bases between them. The CDR3 covers 14 residues. Germline V gene data show CDR1 as LNHDA and CDR2 as SQIVND (reference sequence). The CDR3 bases are TGTGCCAGTAGTATATTTTCGGTTCAGCAGCCCCAGCATTTT. It encodes CASSIFSVQQPQHF.

This clone was recorded only once. The chain recombines TRBV4-2 with TRBJ2-7; TRBD2 matches 8 bases. Germline V gene lookup returns CDR1 LGHNA and CDR2 YNFKEQ. V lost 1 base to trimming and J lost 6 bases; unmatched junction nucleotides: 5. This CDR3 spans 14 amino acids. CDR3 nucleotides: TGTGCCAGCAGCCAAGCGGGAGGGTCGGGCGAGCAGTACTTC. This encodes CASSQAGGSGEQYF.

The chain has TRBV28 and TRBJ1-1; TRBD1 is a possible D gene (5 bases). Looked up from germline, CDR1 is MDHEN and CDR2 is SYDVKM. The CDR3 has 13 residues. Trimming shortened V by 5 bases and J by 4 bases, and 11 bases separated the two germline ends. CDR3 protein: CASSPWGITEAFF. The CDR3 DNA follows: TGTGCCAGCAGTCCATGGGGGATCACTGAAGCTTTCTTT.

The rearrangement joins TRBV30 to TRBJ2-5, with unresolved D. With 2 bases removed from V and 5 bases from J, the gap between germline ends came to 15 bases. The CDR3 sequence is 14 residues long. Looked up from germline, CDR1 is GTSNPN and CDR2 is SVGIG (reference sequence). The DNA of the CDR3 is TGTGCCTGGAGTTTCTCGGCCTGGACCGAGACCCAGTACTTC. Protein product: CAWSFSAWTETQYF.

Worth noting for this clone: Other DNA sequences within the sample encode an identical CDR3. The V call is TRBV9, the J call TRBJ2-7; D gene uncertain. Trimming took off 0 bases at V and 3 bases at J, with 10 bases between the two ends. There are 14 residues in the CDR3. Germline CDR1 reads SGDLS; CDR2 reads YYNGEE. The CDR3 bases are TGTGCCAGCAGCGTAGGAGGTGATGGCTACGAGCAGTACTTC. Its protein is CASSVGGDGYEQYF. The variable domain in full, completed from reference TRBV9 and TRBJ2-7, reads DSGVTQTPKHLITATGQRVTLRCSPRSGDLSVYWYQQSLDQGLQFLIQYYNGEERAKGNILERFSAQQFPDLHSELNLSSLELGDSALYFCASSVGGDGYEQYFGPGTRLTVT.

The CDR3 is CASLGTAFPGNTIYF. CDR3 nucleotides: TGTGCCAGCCTCGGGACAGCGTTTCCTGGAAACACCATATATTTT. The chain employs TRBV6-1 and TRBJ1-3; 7 nucleotides agree with TRBD1. V was clipped by 8 bases and J by 2 bases; unmatched bases: 9. The CDR3 is made up of 15 amino acids. CDR1 and CDR2 (germline): MNHNS, SASEGT.

This chain uses TRBV27 with TRBJ1-1; weak D call: TRBD1 (5 bases). The CDR3 is 16 amino acids. Trimming took 2 bases from V and 0 from J, leaving 13 bases between them. The germline CDR1 and CDR2 sequences are MNHEY and SMNVEV (reference sequence). DNA for the CDR3: TGTGCCAGCAGTTTAGGGACGCTCGGGATGAACACTGAAGCTTTCTTT. Amino acid sequence: CASSLGTLGMNTEAFF.